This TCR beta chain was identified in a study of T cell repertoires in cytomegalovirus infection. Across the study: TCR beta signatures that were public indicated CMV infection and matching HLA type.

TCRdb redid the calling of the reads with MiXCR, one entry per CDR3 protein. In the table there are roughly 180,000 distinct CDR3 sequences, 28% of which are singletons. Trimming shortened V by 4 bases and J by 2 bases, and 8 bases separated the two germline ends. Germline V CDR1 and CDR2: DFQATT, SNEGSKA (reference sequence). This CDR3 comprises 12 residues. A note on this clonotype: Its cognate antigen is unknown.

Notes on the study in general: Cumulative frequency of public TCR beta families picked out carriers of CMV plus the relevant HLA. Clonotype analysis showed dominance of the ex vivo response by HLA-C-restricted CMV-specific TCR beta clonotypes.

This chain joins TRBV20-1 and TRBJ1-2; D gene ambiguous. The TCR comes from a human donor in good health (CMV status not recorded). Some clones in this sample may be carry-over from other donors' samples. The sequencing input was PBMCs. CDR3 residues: CSAINLNYGYTF. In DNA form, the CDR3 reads TGCAGTGCTATTAATCTAAACTATGGCTACACCTTC.